This T cell receptor (beta chain) comes out of a study of blood T cell repertoires in COVID-19. In the study overall: Samples of COVID-19 (acute and convalescent) were obtained from the United States, Italy and Spain.

Participant ages covered roughly 18 to 89 years across 24 US areas. The ends were cut back, 3 bases at V and 3 bases at J, with 11 bases in the middle. The CDR3 has 14 amino acids. Germline V CDR1 and CDR2: SGHVS, FQNEAQ. Per the authors' pipeline: Reference gene primer amplification gave nucleated cell count estimates. This table comes from immunoSEQ multiplex PCR, and its TCRdb copy is limited to in-frame clones, with some not included. D and trimming come from the DNA, and the V and J calls and clone size come from that table. The sample carries 330,000 or so clones, roughly 90% recorded once. Sequencing used PBMCs or T cells enriched from blood (not recorded which). V and J are TRBV7-8 and TRBJ1-2, with D tentatively TRBD1 (5 bases). This receptor was taken from a woman in her 30s who had been exposed to COVID-19. The CDR3 sequence is CASSLIWGDYGYTF. The CDR3 nucleotides are TGTGCCAGCAGCTTGATCTGGGGCGACTATGGCTACACCTTC.